This TCR beta chain was retrieved from a study of blood T cells in healthy people across ages. The CDR3 consists of 12 residues. The V gene lost 7 bases and the J gene lost 4 bases, with 11 bases spanning the gap. The germline CDR1 and CDR2 sequences are SGHRS and YFSETQ. A remark on this clonotype: A read error is likely, as this CDR3 ends without the conserved phenylalanine or tryptophan.

Together with a sample-barcoded 5' primer, a J-beta primer mix was included in a second PCR lasting about 6 to 11 cycles. TCRdb reprocessed the 5' RACE reads with MiXCR, giving one entry per CDR3 protein. The sample has about 1,800,000 distinct CDR3 sequences, roughly 28% seen once. V usage is TRBV5-1 and J usage is TRBJ1-1; D is unresolved. The source is a woman under 40 in good health. Sequenced sample: blood. CDR3 residues: CASQRLGTEAFC. CDR3 sequence (DNA): TGCGCCAGCCAGCGGTTGGGCACTGAAGCTTTCTGT.